This TCR beta chain was observed in a study of response to subunit inactivated influenza vaccine. Study-wide findings and caveats: The authors proposed limited new T cell recruitment per seasonal influenza vaccination.

Comment on this clonotype: Its antigen is still unknown.

CDR1 is SGHVS and CDR2 is FQNEAQ in the germline V gene. The CDR3 has 18 residues. Losses at the gene ends were 0 bases for V and 2 bases for J; bases not matched to a gene: 11. MiXCR, applied by TCRdb to the RT-PCR reads, yields one record per CDR3 protein. The sample yields around 750,000 distinct CDR3 sequences, approximately 22% seen once. The source is a man in his fifties or sixties who received an inactivated influenza vaccine. V usage is TRBV7-8 and J usage is TRBJ2-7; the match to TRBD1 covers 9 bases. The material was PBMCs from blood, obtained roughly 5 days after vaccination. The CDR3 DNA sequence: TGTGCCAGCAGCTTAGCCCAAACCGGGACAGGGTACCCCTACGAGCAGTACTTC. Translation gives CASSLAQTGTGYPYEQYF.